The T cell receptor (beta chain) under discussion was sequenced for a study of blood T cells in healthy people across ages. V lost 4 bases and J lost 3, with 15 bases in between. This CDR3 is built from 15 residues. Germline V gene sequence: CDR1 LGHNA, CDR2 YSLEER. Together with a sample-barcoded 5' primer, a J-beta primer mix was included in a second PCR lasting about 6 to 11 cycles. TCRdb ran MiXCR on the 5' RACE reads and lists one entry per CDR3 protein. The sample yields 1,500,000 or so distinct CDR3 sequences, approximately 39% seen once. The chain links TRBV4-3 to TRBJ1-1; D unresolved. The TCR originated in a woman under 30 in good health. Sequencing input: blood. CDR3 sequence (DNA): TGCGCCAGCAGCCGGGTTCAAGACATGTACACTGAAGCTTTCTTT. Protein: CASSRVQDMYTEAFF.